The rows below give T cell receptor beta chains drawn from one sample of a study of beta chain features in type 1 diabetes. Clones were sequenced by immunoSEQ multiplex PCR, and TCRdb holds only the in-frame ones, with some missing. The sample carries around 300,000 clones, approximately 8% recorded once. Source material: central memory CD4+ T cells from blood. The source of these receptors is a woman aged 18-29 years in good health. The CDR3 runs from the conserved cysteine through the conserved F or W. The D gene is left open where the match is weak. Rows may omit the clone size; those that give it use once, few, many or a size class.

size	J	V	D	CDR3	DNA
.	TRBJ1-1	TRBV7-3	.	CASSLTSNTEAFF	TGTGCCAGCAGCTTAACGTCCAACACTGAAGCTTTCTTT
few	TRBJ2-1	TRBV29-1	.	CSSERGLVRYNEQFF	TGCAGCTCCGAAAGAGGGCTAGTGAGGTACAATGAGCAGTTCTTC
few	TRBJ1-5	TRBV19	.	CASSSDAYSNQPQHF	TGTGCCAGTAGTTCGGACGCGTATAGCAATCAGCCCCAGCATTTT
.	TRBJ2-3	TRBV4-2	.	CASSQGVPRGTDTQYF	TGTGCCAGCAGCCAAGGGGTGCCTCGAGGCACAGATACGCAGTATTTT
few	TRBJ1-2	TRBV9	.	CASNRDSYGYTF	TGTGCCAGCAATAGGGATAGCTATGGCTACACCTTC
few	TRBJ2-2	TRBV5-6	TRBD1	CASSSYKQGADTGELFF	TGTGCCAGCAGCTCGTATAAACAGGGGGCCGACACCGGGGAGCTGTTTTTT
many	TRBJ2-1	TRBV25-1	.	CASTPPRPGEYNEQFF	TGTGCCAGCACCCCTCCGCGGCCAGGGGAATACAATGAGCAGTTCTTC
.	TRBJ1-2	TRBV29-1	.	CSVEGQATRYTF	TGCAGCGTTGAAGGCCAGGCTACCCGCTACACCTTC
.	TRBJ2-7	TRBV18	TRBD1	CASSNRDRLSYEQYF	TGTGCCAGCTCGAACAGGGACAGACTTTCCTACGAGCAGTACTTC
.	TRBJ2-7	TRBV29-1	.	CSVAGRRTAESDEQYF	TGCAGCGTTGCAGGAAGGCGGACAGCCGAAAGCGACGAGCAGTACTTC
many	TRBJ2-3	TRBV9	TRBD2	CASSAVLAADTQYF	TGTGCCAGCAGCGCCGTACTAGCGGCCGATACGCAGTATTTT
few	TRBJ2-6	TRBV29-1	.	CSAPLRGANVLTF	TGCAGCGCCCCCCTGAGGGGGGCCAACGTCCTGACTTTC
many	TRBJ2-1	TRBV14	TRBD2	CASSKIGLAGLNEQFF	TGTGCCAGCAGCAAGATAGGACTAGCGGGACTTAATGAGCAGTTCTTC
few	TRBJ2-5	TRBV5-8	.	CASSFRGAETQYF	TGTGCCAGCAGCTTTCGAGGGGCAGAGACCCAGTACTTC
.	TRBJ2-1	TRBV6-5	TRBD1	CASRRQGNEQFF	TGTGCCAGCAGACGACAGGGTAATGAGCAGTTCTTC
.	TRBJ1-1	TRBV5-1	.	CASSLSSGVNTEAFF	TGCGCCAGCAGCTTGTCGTCAGGGGTAAACACTGAAGCTTTCTTT
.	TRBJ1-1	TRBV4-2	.	CASSPQLMNTEAFF	TGTGCCAGCAGCCCGCAGCTTATGAACACTGAAGCTTTCTTT
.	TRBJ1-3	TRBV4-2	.	CASSLAGGEDTIYF	TGTGCCAGCAGCCTCGCCGGAGGGGAGGACACCATATATTTT
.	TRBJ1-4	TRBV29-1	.	CSGGDEKLFF	TGCAGCGGGGGCGATGAAAAACTGTTTTTT
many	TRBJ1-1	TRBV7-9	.	CASSAGHMNTEAFF	TGTGCCAGCAGCGCCGGGCACATGAACACTGAAGCTTTCTTT
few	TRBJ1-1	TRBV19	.	CASSNIRTRTEAFF	TGTGCCAGTAGTAACATAAGGACGAGAACTGAAGCTTTCTTT
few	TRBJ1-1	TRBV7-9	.	CATKREAEAFF	TGTGCCACCAAGAGAGAGGCTGAAGCTTTCTTT
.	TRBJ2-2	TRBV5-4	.	CASSLEGTRAGELFF	TGTGCCAGCAGCTTGGAGGGGACCCGGGCCGGGGAGCTGTTTTTT
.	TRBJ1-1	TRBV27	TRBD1	CASSPSFRGIPEAFF	TGTGCCAGCAGTCCCTCCTTCAGGGGGATCCCTGAAGCTTTCTTT
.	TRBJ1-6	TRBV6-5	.	CASTRGGQNSPLHF	TGTGCCAGTACGCGGGGGGGGCAGAATTCACCCCTCCACTTT
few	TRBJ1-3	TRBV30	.	CAWSGGFSGNTIYF	TGTGCCTGGAGTGGGGGCTTCTCTGGAAACACCATATATTTT
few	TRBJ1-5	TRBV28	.	CASSFDNSNQPQHF	TGTGCCAGCAGTTTCGACAATAGCAATCAGCCCCAGCATTTT
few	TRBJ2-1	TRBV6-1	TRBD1	CATGTGDHNEQFF	TGTGCCACCGGGACAGGGGACCACAATGAGCAGTTCTTC
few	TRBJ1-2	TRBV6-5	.	CASSGTQGTNYGYTF	TGTGCCAGTTCAGGAACTCAGGGAACGAACTATGGCTACACCTTC
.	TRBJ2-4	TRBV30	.	CAATTGIITLAKNIQYF	TGTGCCGCAACCACAGGGATCATTACTCTAGCCAAAAACATTCAGTACTTC
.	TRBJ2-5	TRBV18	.	CASTGLETQYF	TGTGCCAGTACAGGGTTGGAGACCCAGTACTTC
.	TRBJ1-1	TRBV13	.	CASNLRQPNTEAFF	TGTGCCAGCAACCTCCGGCAGCCGAACACTGAAGCTTTCTTT
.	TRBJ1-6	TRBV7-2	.	CASSSNRNSPLHF	TGTGCCAGCAGCTCGAACAGGAATTCACCCCTCCACTTT
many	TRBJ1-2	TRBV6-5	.	CASSYGPNYGYTF	TGTGCCAGCAGTTATGGACCGAACTATGGCTACACCTTC
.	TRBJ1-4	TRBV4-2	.	CASSQDSGFNEKLFF	TGTGCCAGCAGCCAAGATTCCGGGTTTAATGAAAAACTGTTTTTT
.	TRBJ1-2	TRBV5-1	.	CASSLAGMNSGGAGGYTF	TGCGCCAGCAGCTTGGCGGGTATGAATTCCGGGGGCGCCGGTGGCTACACCTTC
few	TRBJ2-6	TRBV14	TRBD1	CASSQEPGQGRLFGANVLTF	TGTGCCAGCAGCCAAGAGCCGGGACAGGGCAGGTTGTTTGGGGCCAACGTCCTGACTTTC
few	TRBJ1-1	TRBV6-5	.	CASSLPKTGGRAFF	TGTGCCAGCAGCCTGCCCAAGACGGGAGGGCGGGCTTTCTTT
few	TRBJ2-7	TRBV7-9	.	CASSEKDYYSYEQYF	TGTGCCAGCAGCGAAAAGGACTACTACTCCTACGAGCAGTACTTC
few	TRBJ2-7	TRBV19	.	CASSIDGKYEQYF	TGTGCCAGTAGTATCGACGGGAAATACGAGCAGTACTTC
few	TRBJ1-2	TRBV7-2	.	CASSWDGLGYTF	TGTGCCAGCAGCTGGGACGGACTTGGCTACACCTTC
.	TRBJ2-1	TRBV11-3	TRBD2	CASSPTSGHLLYNEQFF	TGTGCCAGCAGCCCCACTAGCGGGCATCTCCTCTACAATGAGCAGTTCTTC